This T cell receptor (beta chain) originates from a study of CD8 T cells in Susac syndrome. The CDR3 runs 12 residues. The germline gives CDR1 DFQATT, CDR2 SNEGSKA (reference sequence). V shed 7 bases, J shed 4 bases, and the junction held 4 bases outside the gene matches. With random hexamers, reverse transcription was performed on about 0.45 to 1 ug of RNA. Multiplex immunoSEQ PCR targeted 54 Vbeta and 13 Jbeta TCR beta segments. TCRdb reprocessed the immunoSEQ multiplex PCR reads with MiXCR, giving one entry per CDR3 protein. This sample has about 290,000 distinct CDR3 sequences, with over 75% found just once.

The TCR sequence derives from a human donor with multiple sclerosis. The sample comprised CD8+ T cells from PBMCs. This sequence joins TRBV20-1 and TRBJ2-1; TRBD2 agrees at 7 bases. The CDR3, as DNA: TGCAGTGGGCTAGCGGTATACAATGAGCAGTTCTTC. This sequence encodes CSGLAVYNEQFF.